What follows are 15 T cell receptor beta chains derived from one specimen sequenced in a study of T cell responses to AZD1222 COVID-19 vaccine. The repertoire was sequenced with immunoSEQ multiplex PCR; TCRdb's copy has only in-frame clones and lacks some. The data contain 150,000 to 200,000 clones, 94% of them singletons. The sequenced sample was peripheral blood, obtained 28 days after the second AZD1222 dose. All receptors derive from an adult who received the AZD1222 COVID-19 vaccine.

The V gene is TRBV19, the J gene TRBJ2-3, with D possibly being TRBD1 (6 bases). The CDR3 sequence is 16 residues long. The germline gives CDR1 LNHDA, CDR2 SQIVND (reference sequence). With 6 bases removed from V and 4 bases from J, the gap between germline ends came to 20 bases. DNA for the CDR3: TGTGCCAGTAGCCCCACAGGGATTGGGGCCCCAGATACGCAGTATTTT. This encodes CASSPTGIGAPDTQYF.

This chain joins TRBV7-8 and TRBJ2-5, with TRBD2 matching 8 bases. CDR3 size: 15 residues. V trimming: 5 bases; J trimming: 5 bases; junction bases outside the gene matches: 10. CDR1 and CDR2 from the germline V gene are SGHVS and FQNEAQ. The CDR3 loop is CASSEFLAGWETQYF. CDR3 bases: TGTGCCAGCAGCGAATTTTTAGCGGGATGGGAGACCCAGTACTTC.

This chain joins TRBV12-3 or TRBV12-4 and TRBJ1-2; no firm D call. There are 12 residues in the CDR3. V was pared by 6 bases and J by 4 bases, with 9 bases between. CDR3 residues: CASSPGSYGYTF. CDR3 bases: TGTGCCAGCAGCCCCGGGAGCTATGGCTACACCTTC.

DNA of the CDR3: TGTGCCAGCAGTGAACCAATCCTGAACACTGAAGCTTTCTTT. This encodes CASSEPILNTEAFF. The chain combines TRBV6-1 with TRBJ1-1; D ambiguous. The V and J ends lost 2 bases and 0 bases respectively, with 7 bases between them. The CDR3 consists of 14 residues. CDR1 is MNHNS, CDR2 SASEGT, per germline.

The CDR3 bases are TGTGCCAGCAGCGCAGGGACAGGGACAGGAGGAGAAAAACTGTTTTTT. Residues: CASSAGTGTGGEKLFF. The chain carries TRBV11-3 and TRBJ1-4; 9 bases match TRBD1. In germline, CDR1 is SGHNT, CDR2 YENEEA. Unmatched junction bases numbered 12, after V lost 5 bases and J lost 8 bases. The CDR3 has 16 amino acids.

The rearrangement uses TRBV9 and TRBJ2-1; the D gene is possibly TRBD2 (6 bases). This CDR3 has 15 amino acids. The ends were cut back, 1 base at V and 9 bases at J, with 17 bases in the middle. Germline V gives CDR1 SGDLS, CDR2 YYNGEE. For the CDR3, the DNA is TGTGCCAGCAGCGTACGGCTAGCGCTTTTTCCTGAGCAGTTCTTC. Translated: CASSVRLALFPEQFF.

The V call is TRBV5-6, the J call TRBJ2-1; tentative D call: TRBD2 (6 bases). This CDR3 is 18 amino acids long. Germline-derived CDR1 and CDR2 are SGHDT and YYEEEE. V dropped 3 bases and J dropped 0 bases, with 19 bases sitting between them. CDR3 amino acids: CASSYRAGLMGSYNEQFF. For the CDR3, the DNA is TGTGCCAGCAGCTATCGGGCGGGGTTAATGGGCTCCTACAATGAGCAGTTCTTC.

The V call is TRBV21-1, the J call TRBJ2-1. TRBV21-1 is a listed pseudogene. The CDR3 extends over 12 amino acids. The chain's CDR3 is CASSKAGNEQFF. The CDR3 DNA reads TGTGCCAGCAGCAAAGCAGGCAATGAGCAGTTCTTC.

The genes are TRBV7-2 and TRBJ1-5; 10 bases agree with TRBD1. Germline CDR1 and CDR2: SGHTA and FQGNSA. Trimming removed 5 bases from V and 4 bases from J; junction bases left unmatched: 8. CDR3 length: 16 amino acids. CDR3 sequence reads: CASSAPGQGQNQPQHF. CDR3 DNA: TGTGCCAGCAGCGCACCGGGACAGGGGCAAAATCAGCCCCAGCATTTT.

The genes are TRBV7-9 and TRBJ2-7; tentatively, D is TRBD2 (5 bases). The germline V gene has CDR1 SEHNR and CDR2 FQNEAQ (reference sequence). The CDR3 is made up of 14 amino acids. V shed 5 bases and J shed 3 bases, with 14 bases lying between them. DNA for the CDR3: TGTGCCAGCAGCGGCGGGTCCTCTAACTACGAGCAGTACTTC. Its protein is CASSGGSSNYEQYF.

CDR3 in amino acids: CASSSSDRDRGTYEQYF. The CDR3 DNA follows: TGTGCCAGCAGCTCATCCGACCGGGACAGGGGAACCTACGAGCAGTACTTC. The chain recombines TRBV7-9 with TRBJ2-7; 10 bases agree with TRBD1. CDR1 is SEHNR, CDR2 FQNEAQ, per germline (reference sequence). The J segment lost 2 bases and the V segment lost 4 bases, leaving 11 bases of the junction unmatched. The CDR3 is 17 residues long.

In its sample, this clone was seen a few times. V is TRBV10-3 and J is TRBJ2-1; possible D gene TRBD2, 6 bases. The germline V gene has CDR1 ENHRY and CDR2 SYGVKD. The length of the CDR3 is 16 residues. V was trimmed by 6 bases and J by 1 base, leaving 16 bases between them. The CDR3, as DNA: TGTGCCATCAGAGACTTGGGGGGTAATTCCTACAATGAGCAGTTCTTC. Translation: CAIRDLGGNSYNEQFF.

The chain links TRBV7-9 to TRBJ1-1, with TRBD1 matching over 9 bases. Germline trimming cut 5 bases from V and 6 bases from J; bases unmatched to any gene: 13. Germline V gene lookup returns CDR1 SEHNR and CDR2 FQNEAQ (reference sequence). The CDR3 has 16 residues. CDR3 coding DNA: TGTGCCAGCAGCCGTCCCCCACAGGGGGCGAGCGCTGAAGCTTTCTTT. As protein: CASSRPPQGASAEAFF. The full variable domain, rest sourced from reference TRBV7-9 and TRBJ1-1, is DTGVSQNPRHKITKRGQNVTFRCDPISEHNRLYWYRQTLGQGPEFLTYFQNEAQLEKSRLLSDRFSAERPKGSFSTLEIQRTEQGDSAMYLCASSRPPQGASAEAFFGQGTRLTVV.

This sequence joins TRBV28 and TRBJ1-1, with 7 bases matching TRBD1. J lost 2 bases, V lost 5 bases, and 5 bases had no gene match. Germline V CDR1 and CDR2: MDHEN, SYDVKM. This CDR3 is built from 14 residues. In nucleotides, the CDR3 is TGTGCCAGCAGTCGGGACAGATCAAACACTGAAGCTTTCTTT. Protein sequence: CASSRDRSNTEAFF.

The chain combines TRBV10-3 with TRBJ2-3, with D perhaps matching TRBD2 (6 bases). The CDR3 extends over 14 amino acids. Trimming removed 3 bases at V and 4 bases at J, with 11 bases between. CDR1 ENHRY and CDR2 SYGVKD come from the germline V gene. The CDR3 DNA reads TGTGCCATCAGTGACACGGGAGTACCAGATACGCAGTATTTT. Translation gives CAISDTGVPDTQYF.